These 2 T cell receptor beta chains were sequenced from one sample in a study of cytomegalovirus exposure and HLA in healthy donors. This PCR relied on a set of 60 Vbeta primers and 13 Jbeta primers. The data were produced by immunoSEQ multiplex PCR, yet TCRdb's version contains in-frame clones alone and is incomplete. The sample has about 99,000 clones, around 80% seen once. The sample taken for sequencing was PBMCs. These receptors were taken from a woman aged 18-29 years in good health and CMV-seropositive.

The V call is TRBV5-4, the J call TRBJ2-5, with a weak D call TRBD1 (6 bases). V was shortened by 6 bases and J by 1 base, with 19 bases between the two germline ends. This CDR3 is built from 16 residues. Germline V CDR1 and CDR2: SGHNT, YYREEE (reference sequence). The CDR3 DNA sequence: TGTGCCAGCACCTTTGGCCCTACAGGGACCCAAGAGACCCAGTACTTC. Translated: CASTFGPTGTQETQYF.

The chain recombines TRBV7-9 with TRBJ1-1, with D perhaps TRBD1 (6 bases). Germline CDR1 and CDR2: SEHNR and FQNEAQ (reference sequence). The V end lost 0 bases, the J end lost 5 bases, and 16 bases lay between the germline ends. The CDR3 is 16 residues long. CDR3 nucleotide sequence: TGTGCCAGCAGCTTAGCGGTTGGGGGGGCGCGAACTGAAGCTTTCTTT. Encoded protein: CASSLAVGGARTEAFF.